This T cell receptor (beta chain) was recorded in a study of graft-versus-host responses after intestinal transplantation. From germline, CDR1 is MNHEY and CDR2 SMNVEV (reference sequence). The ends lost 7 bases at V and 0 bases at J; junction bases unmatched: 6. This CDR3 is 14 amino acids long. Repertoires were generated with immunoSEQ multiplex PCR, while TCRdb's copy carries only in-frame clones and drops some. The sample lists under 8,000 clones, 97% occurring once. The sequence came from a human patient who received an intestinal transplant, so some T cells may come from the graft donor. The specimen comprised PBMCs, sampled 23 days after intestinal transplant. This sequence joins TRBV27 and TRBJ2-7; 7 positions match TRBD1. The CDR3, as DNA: TGTGCCAGCACTCAAACAGGGGCCTCCTACGAGCAGTACTTC. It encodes CASTQTGASYEQYF.